These 4 T cell receptor beta chains originate from one sample sequenced in a study of blood T cell repertoires in COVID-19. The method was immunoSEQ multiplex PCR; TCRdb's version includes in-frame clones alone and lacks a portion of them. The sample lists some 150,000 clones, approximately 81% occurring once. Sequencing used peripheral blood. These receptors all stem from a woman aged 70 to 79 with COVID-19, enrolled during active disease.

The V call is TRBV7-8, the J call TRBJ1-1; tentative D call: TRBD1 (6 bases). From germline, CDR1 is SGHVS and CDR2 FQNEAQ. Trimming removed 4 bases at V and 0 bases at J, with 15 bases between. The CDR3 extends over 16 amino acids. CDR3 residues: CASSSSNGQLNTEAFF. The CDR3 DNA reads TGTGCCAGCAGCTCGTCTAACGGACAGTTGAACACTGAAGCTTTCTTT.

The V gene is TRBV12-3 or TRBV12-4, the J gene TRBJ1-2; TRBD1 matches 8 bases. The CDR3 runs 13 residues. With V trimmed by 5 bases and J by 7 bases, 6 bases remained unmatched. The chain's CDR3 is CASSLDRDGGYTF. The CDR3 nucleotides are TGTGCCAGCAGTCTGGACAGGGATGGTGGCTACACCTTC.

The chain couples TRBV7-2 to TRBJ1-3; D is uncertain. The CDR3 consists of 14 residues. Looked up from germline, CDR1 is SGHTA and CDR2 is FQGNSA. V gave up 5 bases and J gave up 0 bases, with 8 bases separating them. The CDR3 DNA reads as TGTGCCAGCAGCCCGAGAATCTCTGGAAACACCATATATTTT. Translation: CASSPRISGNTIYF.

V gene TRBV28 combines with J gene TRBJ1-4; TRBD1 matches 9 bases. The germline V gene has CDR1 MDHEN and CDR2 SYDVKM. V lost 5 bases, J lost 8 bases, and 15 bases stayed unmatched. CDR3 length: 17 residues. The chain's CDR3 is CASSPGQPGQGREKLFF. CDR3 nucleotides: TGTGCCAGCAGTCCGGGACAACCGGGACAGGGACGGGAAAAACTGTTTTTT.